This TCR beta chain was obtained from a study of blood T cell repertoires in COVID-19 (dated by TCRdb to between 2020 and 2021). Regarding the research as a whole: The collaborator samples originated in the United States, Italy and Spain and spanned the acute and convalescent phases of COVID-19. The repertoires were released in a freely available public database meant as a resource for research on the immune response to SARS-CoV-2. The material from the prospective study consisted of cDNA or gDNA derived from T cells, B-cell-depleted T cells, or PBMCs. The dataset comprised deeply sampled blood TCRbeta repertoires from subjects exposed to, actively infected with, or recovered from COVID-19. Samples came from the ongoing ImmuneRACE study (first 160 participants) plus 1,254 subjects from 6 global collaborators. Sample metadata almost always included a de-identified subject ID, COVID-19 status, age in years and sex. Where available, HLA class I and class II types were taken from metadata supplied by the sample provider and were not determined by assay-based typing.

Remarks on this clone: Which antigen it targets is not known. It has no much larger one-base neighbor in the sample; base qualities were not kept.

Paper-wide results and their limitations: The amount of clinical and demographic metadata varied by source and participant and was provided uncurated.

The immunoSEQ Assay, a bias-controlled multiplex PCR, was used to amplify TCRbeta CDR3 regions from genomic DNA. The original pipeline was this. Within the assay, amplification of reference gene primers was used to estimate how many nucleated cells each sample contained. To quantify the absolute abundance of each unique TCRbeta CDR3 rearrangement, sequence reads were collapsed and filtered. For each sample, productive Simpson clonality was calculated by taking the square root of Simpson's diversity index across productive rearrangements. Here the immuneACCESS table is served through TCRdb, limited to in-frame sequences with V and J called. Missing clones are a known gap in these copies; in checked studies unresolved V genes cover under half, and the rest lacks a known reason. V, J and clone size are taken as reported in that table, and D and trimming were inferred from the DNA itself. The sample includes under 250,000 clones, with about four fifths observed a single time. The top ten hold roughly 3.5% of the sample.

Enrolling through a virtual design, the prospective study's participants ranged in age from about 18 to 100 years and lived across 20 to 30 United States geographic areas. To assign participants to cohorts, the prospective study relied on clinical history that participants themselves reported in a screening survey and a study questionnaire. ImmuneRACE Cohort 3 recovered participants were defined by two consecutive negative NP/OP PCR tests, healthcare professional clearance, or symptom resolution. Mobile phlebotomists in the prospective study collected whole blood, serum and a nasopharyngeal or oropharyngeal swab from every participant. Additional blood draws and questionnaires over a 2-month period could optionally be provided by prospective study participants. Before DNA extraction, blood samples from the prospective study were shipped at room temperature or frozen. CDR1 is given as MNHEY and CDR2 as SVGAGI, both from the germline V gene. V is reduced by 0 bases and J by 1 base, leaving a spacing of 6 bases between them. The CDR3 spans 14 residues, from the cysteine through the phenylalanine. The retained sequence is limited to the CDR3, 42 bases, with the frame set at the first base.

The V gene is TRBV6-5 and the J gene is TRBJ1-1; no confident D gene assignment can be made. The TCR was taken from a woman aged 55-69 years who had recovered from COVID-19. The specimen was PBMCs or T cells enriched from blood (not recorded which). The DNA sequence is as follows: TGTGCCAGCAGTTACTCGCAGGCGAACACTGAAGCTTTCTTT. Its translation is CASSYSQANTEAFF.